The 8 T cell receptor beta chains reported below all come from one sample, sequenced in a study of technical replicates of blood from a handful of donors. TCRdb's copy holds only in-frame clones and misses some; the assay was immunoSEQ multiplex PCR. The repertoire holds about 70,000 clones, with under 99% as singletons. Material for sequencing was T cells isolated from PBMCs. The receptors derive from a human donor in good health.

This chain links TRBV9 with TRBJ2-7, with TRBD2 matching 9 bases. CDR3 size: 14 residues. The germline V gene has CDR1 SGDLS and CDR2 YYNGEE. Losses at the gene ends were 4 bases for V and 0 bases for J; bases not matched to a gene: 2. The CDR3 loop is CASSSSGISYEQYF. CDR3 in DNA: TGTGCCAGCAGCTCTAGCGGGATCTCCTACGAGCAGTACTTC.

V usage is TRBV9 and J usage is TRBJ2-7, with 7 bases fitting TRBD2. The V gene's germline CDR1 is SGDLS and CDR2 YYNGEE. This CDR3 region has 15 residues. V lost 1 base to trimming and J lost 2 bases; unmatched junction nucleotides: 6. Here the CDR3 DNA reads TGTGCCAGCAGCGTAAGCGGCGGGACTACCTACGAGCAGTACTTC. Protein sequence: CASSVSGGTTYEQYF.

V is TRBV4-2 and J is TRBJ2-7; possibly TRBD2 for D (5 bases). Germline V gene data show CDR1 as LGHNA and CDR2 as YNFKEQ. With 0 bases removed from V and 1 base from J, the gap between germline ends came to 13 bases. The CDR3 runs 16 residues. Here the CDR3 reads CASSQDLSGMSYEQYF. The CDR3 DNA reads TGTGCCAGCAGCCAAGATCTATCGGGGATGTCCTACGAGCAGTACTTC.

The CDR3 sequence is CASSDRATNEKLFF. CDR3 nucleotides: TGTGCCAGCAGTGACCGAGCAACTAATGAAAAACTGTTTTTT. V and J are TRBV6-1 and TRBJ1-4; no clear D. Per the germline V gene, CDR1 is MNHNS and CDR2 is SASEGT. V was pared by 3 bases and J by 0 bases, with 5 bases between. This CDR3 spans 14 amino acids.

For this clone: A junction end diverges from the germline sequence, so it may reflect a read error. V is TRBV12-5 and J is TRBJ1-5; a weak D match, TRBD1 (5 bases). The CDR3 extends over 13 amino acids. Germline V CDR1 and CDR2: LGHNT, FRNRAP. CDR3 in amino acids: CASDLGRGQPQHF. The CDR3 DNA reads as TGTGCTAGTGATTTGGGGAGGGGCCAGCCCCAGCATTTT.

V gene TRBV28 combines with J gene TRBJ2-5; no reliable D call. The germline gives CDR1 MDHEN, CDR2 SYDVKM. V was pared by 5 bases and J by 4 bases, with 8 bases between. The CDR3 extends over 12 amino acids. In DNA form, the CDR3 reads TGTGCCAGCAGTCCCCTCCGAGAGACCCAGTACTTC. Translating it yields CASSPLRETQYF.

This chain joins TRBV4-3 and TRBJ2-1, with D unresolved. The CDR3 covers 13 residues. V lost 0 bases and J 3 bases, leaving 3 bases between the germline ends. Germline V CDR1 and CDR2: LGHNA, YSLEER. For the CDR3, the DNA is TGCGCCAGCAGCCAAGAGAGCTACAATGAGCAGTTCTTC. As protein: CASSQESYNEQFF.

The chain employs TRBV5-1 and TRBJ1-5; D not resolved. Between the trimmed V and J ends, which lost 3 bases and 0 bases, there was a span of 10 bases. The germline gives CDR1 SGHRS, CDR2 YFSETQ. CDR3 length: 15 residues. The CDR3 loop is CASSYGGSSNQPQHF. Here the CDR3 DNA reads TGCGCCAGCAGCTATGGAGGGTCTAGCAATCAGCCCCAGCATTTT.